Below are 9 T cell receptor beta chains sequenced from a single sample in a study of shared clonotypes between healthy human individuals. Measured with immunoSEQ multiplex PCR; TCRdb has only the in-frame clones, and not every one. Counted here are hundreds of thousands of clones, 74% occurring once; the ten biggest clones make up 1.5% to 2%. Sequenced: memory CD4+ T cells sorted from blood. The sample's subset: CD45RA-negative fraction. These receptor sequences come from a woman in her 30s in good health.

In its sample, this clone was seen many times. The chain links TRBV27 to TRBJ2-1; D assignment may be TRBD1 or TRBD2 (5 bases each). V gave up 3 bases and J gave up 10 bases, with 13 bases separating them. The CDR3 spans 13 residues. Per germline, CDR1 MNHEY and CDR2 SMNVEV (reference sequence). The DNA for the CDR3 is TGTGCCAGCAGTTTGTACTCCGGGACGGAGCAGTTCTTC. Its protein is CASSLYSGTEQFF.

The chain recombines TRBV30 with TRBJ2-7; D is uncertain. This CDR3 spans 12 amino acids. V lost 3 bases to trimming and J lost 3 bases, with 9 bases between them. Per germline, CDR1 GTSNPN and CDR2 SVGIG (reference sequence). The CDR3 DNA sequence: TGTGCCTGGAGGGCACAGAGCTACGAGCAGTACTTC. Protein: CAWRAQSYEQYF.

V is TRBV5-4 and J is TRBJ2-1; D is perhaps TRBD2 (6 bases). The length of the CDR3 is 16 residues. CDR1 and CDR2 from the germline V gene are SGHNT and YYREEE (reference sequence). The V gene lost 1 base and the J gene lost 3 bases, with 14 bases spanning the gap. CDR3 DNA: TGTGCCAGCAGCTTGAAGACTAGATTTGGCTACAATGAGCAGTTCTTC. Residues: CASSLKTRFGYNEQFF.

This sequence joins TRBV20-1 and TRBJ1-1; weak D call: TRBD1 (5 bases). Trimming shortened V by 5 bases and J by 1 base, and 5 bases separated the two germline ends. The germline CDR1 and CDR2 sequences are DFQATT and SNEGSKA (reference sequence). CDR3 size: 11 residues. The DNA of the CDR3 is TGCAGTGCTCAGGGGAACACTGAAGCTTTCTTT. This gives the protein CSAQGNTEAFF.

J is TRBJ2-1 and V is TRBV19; D is ambiguous. This CDR3 has 15 residues. The ends were cut back, 4 bases at V and 1 base at J, with 11 bases in the middle. CDR1 is LNHDA, CDR2 SQIVND, per germline (reference sequence). In nucleotides, the CDR3 is TGTGCCAGTAGTACAGACGGCCCGTCCTACAATGAGCAGTTCTTC. Its translation: CASSTDGPSYNEQFF. Full variable domain (rest looked up from reference TRBV19 and TRBJ2-1): DGGITQSPKYLFRKEGQNVTLSCEQNLNHDAMYWYRQDPGQGLRLIYYSQIVNDFQKGDIAEGYSVSREKKESFPLTVTSAQKNPTAFYLCASSTDGPSYNEQFFGPGTRLTVL.

This chain connects TRBV7-6 to TRBJ2-2; D not resolved. The germline V gene encodes CDR1 SGHVS and CDR2 FNYEAQ. CDR3 length: 13 amino acids. V lost 6 bases and J lost 7, with 12 bases in between. In nucleotides, the CDR3 is TGTGCCAGCAGTCAAAACACCGTCGGGGAGCTGTTTTTT. Translation: CASSQNTVGELFF.

In its sample, this clone was seen once. The V gene is TRBV5-6, the J gene TRBJ2-3, with D hard to call. The germline V gene has CDR1 SGHDT and CDR2 YYEEEE. The V and J ends lost 4 bases and 0 bases respectively, with 9 bases between them. There are 14 residues in the CDR3. The CDR3 region is CASSVGPSTDTQYF. CDR3 DNA: TGTGCCAGCAGCGTGGGTCCCAGCACAGATACGCAGTATTTT. Variable domain in full (rest from reference TRBV5-6 and TRBJ2-3): DAGVTQSPTHLIKTRGQQVTLRCSPKSGHDTVSWYQQALGQGPQFIFQYYEEEERQRGNFPDRFSGHQFPNYSSELNVNALLLGDSALYLCASSVGPSTDTQYFGPGTRLTVL.

The chain has TRBV27 and TRBJ2-4, with 14 nucleotides matching TRBD2. Germline assignment: CDR1 MNHEY and CDR2 SMNVEV (reference sequence). The trim removed 3 bases at V and 0 bases at J, leaving 10 bases unmatched. The CDR3 covers 20 residues. The CDR3 DNA follows: TGTGCCAGCAGTTTCACCGGGACTAGCGGGAGAGTTCTAGCCAAAAACATTCAGTACTTC. Residues: CASSFTGTSGRVLAKNIQYF.

The gene calls are TRBV4-1 and TRBJ1-2; 7 bases are shared with TRBD1. Trimming removed 4 bases from V and 0 bases from J; junction bases left unmatched: 11. The germline V gene encodes CDR1 MGHRA and CDR2 YSYEKL. The CDR3 extends over 17 amino acids. The CDR3, as DNA: TGCGCCAGCAGCCTCGGAGGGAGGGGGCGGTCTAACTATGGCTACACCTTC. This codes for CASSLGGRGRSNYGYTF.